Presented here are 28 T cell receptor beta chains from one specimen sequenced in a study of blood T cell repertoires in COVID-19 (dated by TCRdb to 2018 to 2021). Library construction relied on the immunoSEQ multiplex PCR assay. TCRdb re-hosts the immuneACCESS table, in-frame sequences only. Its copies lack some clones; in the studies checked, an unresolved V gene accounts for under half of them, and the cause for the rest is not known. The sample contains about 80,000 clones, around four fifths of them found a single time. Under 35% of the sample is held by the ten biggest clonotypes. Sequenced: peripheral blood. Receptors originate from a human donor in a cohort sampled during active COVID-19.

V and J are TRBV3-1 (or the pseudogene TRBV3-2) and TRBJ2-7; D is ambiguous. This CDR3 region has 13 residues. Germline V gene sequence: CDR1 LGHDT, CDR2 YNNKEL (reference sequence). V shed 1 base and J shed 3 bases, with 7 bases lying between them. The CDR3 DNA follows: TGTGCCAGCAGCCAAGCAGTGGTCTACGAGCAGTACTTC. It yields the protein CASSQAVVYEQYF.

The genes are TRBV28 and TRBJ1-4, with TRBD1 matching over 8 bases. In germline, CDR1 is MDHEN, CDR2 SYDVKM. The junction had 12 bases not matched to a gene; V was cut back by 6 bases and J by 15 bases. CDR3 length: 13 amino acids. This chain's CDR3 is CASRPGQGAKLFF. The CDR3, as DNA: TGTGCCAGCAGGCCGGGGCAGGGGGCTAAGTTGTTTTTT.

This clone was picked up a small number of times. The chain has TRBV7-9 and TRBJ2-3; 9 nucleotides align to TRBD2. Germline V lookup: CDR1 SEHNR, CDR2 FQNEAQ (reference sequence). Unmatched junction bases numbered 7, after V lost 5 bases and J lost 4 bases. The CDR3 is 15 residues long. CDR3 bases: TGTGCCAGCAGCGCCCTAGCGGGGAGGGCAGATACGCAGTATTTT. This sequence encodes CASSALAGRADTQYF.

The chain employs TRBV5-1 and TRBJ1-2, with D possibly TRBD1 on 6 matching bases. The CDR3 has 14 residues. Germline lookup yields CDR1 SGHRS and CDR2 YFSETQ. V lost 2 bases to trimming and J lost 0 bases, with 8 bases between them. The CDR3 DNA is TGCGCCAGCAGCTTTGGGGACACTAACTATGGCTACACCTTC. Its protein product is CASSFGDTNYGYTF.

CDR3 DNA sequence: TGTGCCAGCAGCTTCGGGGGTACAGATACGCAGTATTTT. This codes for CASSFGGTDTQYF. The chain employs TRBV7-3 and TRBJ2-3; tentatively, D is TRBD2 (6 bases). Germline V gene data show CDR1 as SGHTA and CDR2 as FQGTGA. The CDR3 is 13 amino acids. Trimming removed 3 bases at V and 3 bases at J, with 7 bases between.

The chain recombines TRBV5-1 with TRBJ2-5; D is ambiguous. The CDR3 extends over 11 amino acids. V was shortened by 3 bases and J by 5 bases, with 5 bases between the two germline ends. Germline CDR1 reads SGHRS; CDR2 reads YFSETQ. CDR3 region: CASSYGETQYF. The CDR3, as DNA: TGCGCCAGCAGCTACGGGGAGACCCAGTACTTC.

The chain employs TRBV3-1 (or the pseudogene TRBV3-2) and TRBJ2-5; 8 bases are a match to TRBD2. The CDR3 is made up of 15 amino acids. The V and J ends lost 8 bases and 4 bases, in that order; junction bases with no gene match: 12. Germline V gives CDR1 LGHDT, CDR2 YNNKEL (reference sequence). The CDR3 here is CASVPGGLRAETQYF. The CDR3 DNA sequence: TGTGCCAGCGTACCGGGGGGGCTTCGGGCAGAGACCCAGTACTTC.

CDR3 sequence: CASSEGATDTQYF. CDR3 DNA sequence: TGCGCCAGCAGTGAGGGGGCAACAGATACGCAGTATTTT. The chain is built from TRBV10-2 and TRBJ2-3, with D perhaps TRBD1 (5 bases). The length of the CDR3 is 13 residues. Germline lookup yields CDR1 WSHSY and CDR2 SAAADI. V was pared by 2 bases and J by 3 bases, with 6 bases between.

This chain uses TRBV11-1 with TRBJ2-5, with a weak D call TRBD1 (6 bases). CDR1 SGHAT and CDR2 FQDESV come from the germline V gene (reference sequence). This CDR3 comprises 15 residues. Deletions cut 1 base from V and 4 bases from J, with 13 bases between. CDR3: CASSLVFGRGETQYF. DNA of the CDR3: TGTGCCAGCAGCTTAGTGTTTGGCAGGGGAGAGACCCAGTACTTC.

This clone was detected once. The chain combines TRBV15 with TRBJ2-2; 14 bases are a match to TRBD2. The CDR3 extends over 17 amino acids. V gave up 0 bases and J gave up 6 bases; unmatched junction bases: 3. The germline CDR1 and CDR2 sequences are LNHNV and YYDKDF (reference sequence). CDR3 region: CATSRDQTSGGAGELFF. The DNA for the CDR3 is TGTGCCACCAGCAGAGACCAGACTAGCGGGGGGGCCGGGGAGCTGTTTTTT.

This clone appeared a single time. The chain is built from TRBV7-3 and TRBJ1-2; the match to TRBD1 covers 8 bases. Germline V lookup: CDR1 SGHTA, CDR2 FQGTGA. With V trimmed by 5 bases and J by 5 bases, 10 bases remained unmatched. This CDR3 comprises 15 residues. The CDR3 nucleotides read TGTGCCAGCAGCCCGCGACAGGGGACTATATATGGCTACACCTTC. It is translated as CASSPRQGTIYGYTF.

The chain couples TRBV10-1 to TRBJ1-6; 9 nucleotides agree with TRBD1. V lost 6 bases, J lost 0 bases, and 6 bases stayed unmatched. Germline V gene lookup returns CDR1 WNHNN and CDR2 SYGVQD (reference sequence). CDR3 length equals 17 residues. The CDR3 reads CASRSRQGGSYNSPLHF. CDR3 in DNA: TGCGCCAGCAGGAGCCGACAGGGGGGCTCCTATAATTCACCCCTCCACTTT.

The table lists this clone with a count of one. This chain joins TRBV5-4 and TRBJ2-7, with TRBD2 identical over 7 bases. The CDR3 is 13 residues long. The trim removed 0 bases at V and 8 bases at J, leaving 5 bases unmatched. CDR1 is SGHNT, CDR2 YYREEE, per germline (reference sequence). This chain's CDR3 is CASSLDAGLKQYF. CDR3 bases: TGTGCCAGCAGCTTGGATGCGGGACTAAAGCAGTACTTC.

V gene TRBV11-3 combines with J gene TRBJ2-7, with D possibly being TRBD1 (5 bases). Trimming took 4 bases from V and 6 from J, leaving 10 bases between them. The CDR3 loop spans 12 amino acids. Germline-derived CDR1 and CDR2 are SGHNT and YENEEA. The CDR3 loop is CASSSTVGEQYF. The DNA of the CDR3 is TGTGCCAGCAGCTCGACAGTCGGCGAGCAGTACTTC.

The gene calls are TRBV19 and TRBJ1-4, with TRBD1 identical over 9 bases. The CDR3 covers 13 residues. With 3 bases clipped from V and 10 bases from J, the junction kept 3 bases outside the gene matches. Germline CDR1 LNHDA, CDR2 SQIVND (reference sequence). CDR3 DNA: TGTGCCAGTAGTATGGGACAGGGTGGAAAACTGTTTTTT. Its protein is CASSMGQGGKLFF.

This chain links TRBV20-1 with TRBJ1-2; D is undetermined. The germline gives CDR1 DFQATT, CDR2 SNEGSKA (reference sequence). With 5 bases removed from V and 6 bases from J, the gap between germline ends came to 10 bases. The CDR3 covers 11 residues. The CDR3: CSASPEDGYTF. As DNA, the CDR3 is TGCAGTGCTTCACCAGAGGATGGCTACACCTTC.

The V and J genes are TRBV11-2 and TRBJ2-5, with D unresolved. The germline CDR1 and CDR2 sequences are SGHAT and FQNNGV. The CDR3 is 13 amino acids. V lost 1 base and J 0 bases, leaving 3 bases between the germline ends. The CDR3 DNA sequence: TGTGCCAGCAGCTTAGGGCACCAAGAGACCCAGTACTTC. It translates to CASSLGHQETQYF.

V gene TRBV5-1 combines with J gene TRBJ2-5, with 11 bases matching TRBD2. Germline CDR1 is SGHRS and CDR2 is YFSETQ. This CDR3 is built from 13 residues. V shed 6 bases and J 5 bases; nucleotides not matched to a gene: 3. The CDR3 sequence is CASNSGGVETQYF. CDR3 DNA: TGCGCCAGCAATAGCGGGGGGGTTGAGACCCAGTACTTC.

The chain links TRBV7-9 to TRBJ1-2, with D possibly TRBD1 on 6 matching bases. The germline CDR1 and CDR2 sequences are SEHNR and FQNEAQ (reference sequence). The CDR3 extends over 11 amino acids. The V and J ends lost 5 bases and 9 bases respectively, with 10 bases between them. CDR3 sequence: CASSPGQSYTF. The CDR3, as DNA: TGTGCCAGCAGCCCAGGACAGAGCTACACCTTC. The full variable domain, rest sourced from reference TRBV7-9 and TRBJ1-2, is DTGVSQNPRHKITKRGQNVTFRCDPISEHNRLYWYRQTLGQGPEFLTYFQNEAQLEKSRLLSDRFSAERPKGSFSTLEIQRTEQGDSAMYLCASSPGQSYTFGSGTRLTVV.

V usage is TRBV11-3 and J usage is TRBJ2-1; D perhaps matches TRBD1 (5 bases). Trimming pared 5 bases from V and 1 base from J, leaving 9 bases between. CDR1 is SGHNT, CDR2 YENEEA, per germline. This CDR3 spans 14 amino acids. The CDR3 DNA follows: TGTGCCAGCAGCGCAGACAGTTCCTACAATGAGCAGTTCTTC. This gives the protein CASSADSSYNEQFF.

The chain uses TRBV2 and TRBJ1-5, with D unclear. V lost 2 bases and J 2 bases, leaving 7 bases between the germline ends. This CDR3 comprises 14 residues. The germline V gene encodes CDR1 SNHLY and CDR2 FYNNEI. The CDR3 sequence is CASSEWARNQPQHF. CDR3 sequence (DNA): TGTGCCAGCAGTGAATGGGCCCGCAATCAGCCCCAGCATTTT.

The chain's CDR3 is CASSERSGGNTEAFF. The CDR3 DNA is TGTGCCAGCAGTGAACGGTCAGGGGGGAACACTGAAGCTTTCTTT. The J gene is TRBJ1-1, the V gene TRBV2; TRBD1 matches at 7 bases. CDR3 length equals 15 residues. Germline CDR1 is SNHLY and CDR2 is FYNNEI. With 2 bases clipped from V and 1 base from J, the junction kept 4 bases outside the gene matches.

CDR3 loop: CASIRTGGSTDTQYF. Written as DNA, the CDR3 is TGTGCCAGCATCCGGACAGGGGGAAGCACAGATACGCAGTATTTT. The chain recombines TRBV2 with TRBJ2-3, with 10 bases that match TRBD1. Germline CDR1 is SNHLY and CDR2 is FYNNEI. The CDR3 runs 15 residues. V gave up 7 bases and J gave up 0 bases; unmatched junction bases: 4. Combining the CDR3 with reference TRBV2 and TRBJ2-3 gives the whole variable domain EPEVTQTPSHQVTQMGQEVILRCVPISNHLYFYWYRQILGQKVEFLVSFYNNEISEKSEIFDDQFSVERPDGSNFTLKIRSTKLEDSAMYFCASIRTGGSTDTQYFGPGTRLTVL.

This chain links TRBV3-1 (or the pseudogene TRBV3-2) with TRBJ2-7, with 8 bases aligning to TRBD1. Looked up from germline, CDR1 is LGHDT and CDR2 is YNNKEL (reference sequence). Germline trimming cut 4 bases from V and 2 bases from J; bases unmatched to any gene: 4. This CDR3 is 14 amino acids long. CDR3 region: CASSRQQGAYEQYF. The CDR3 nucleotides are TGTGCCAGCAGCCGCCAACAGGGGGCCTACGAGCAGTACTTC.

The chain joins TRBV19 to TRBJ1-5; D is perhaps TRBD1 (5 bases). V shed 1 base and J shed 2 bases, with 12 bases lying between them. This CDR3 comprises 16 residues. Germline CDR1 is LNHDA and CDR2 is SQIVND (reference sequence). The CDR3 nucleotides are TGTGCCAGTAGTATAGTCGGGGGTTTGGGCAATCAGCCCCAGCATTTT. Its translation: CASSIVGGLGNQPQHF. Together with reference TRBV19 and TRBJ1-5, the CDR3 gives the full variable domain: DGGITQSPKYLFRKEGQNVTLSCEQNLNHDAMYWYRQDPGQGLRLIYYSQIVNDFQKGDIAEGYSVSREKKESFPLTVTSAQKNPTAFYLCASSIVGGLGNQPQHFGDGTRLSIL.

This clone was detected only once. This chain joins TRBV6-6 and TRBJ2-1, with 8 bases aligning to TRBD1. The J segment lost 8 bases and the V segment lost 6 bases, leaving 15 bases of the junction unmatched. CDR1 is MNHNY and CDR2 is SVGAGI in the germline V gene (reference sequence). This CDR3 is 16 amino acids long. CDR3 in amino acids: CASRDSPGQAIDEQFF. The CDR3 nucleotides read TGTGCCAGCAGAGACTCCCCGGGACAGGCGATCGATGAGCAGTTCTTC.

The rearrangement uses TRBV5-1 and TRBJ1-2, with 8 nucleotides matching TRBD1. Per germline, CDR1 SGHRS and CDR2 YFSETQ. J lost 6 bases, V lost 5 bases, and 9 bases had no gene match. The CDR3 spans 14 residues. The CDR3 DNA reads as TGCGCCAGCAGGAGGACAGGGAGGAGCGATGGCTACACCTTC. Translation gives CASRRTGRSDGYTF.

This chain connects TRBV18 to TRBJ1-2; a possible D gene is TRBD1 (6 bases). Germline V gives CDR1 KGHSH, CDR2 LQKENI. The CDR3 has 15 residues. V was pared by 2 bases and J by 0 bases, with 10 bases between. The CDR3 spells CASSPGQGTNYGYTF. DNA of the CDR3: TGTGCCAGCTCACCAGGGCAGGGGACTAACTATGGCTACACCTTC.